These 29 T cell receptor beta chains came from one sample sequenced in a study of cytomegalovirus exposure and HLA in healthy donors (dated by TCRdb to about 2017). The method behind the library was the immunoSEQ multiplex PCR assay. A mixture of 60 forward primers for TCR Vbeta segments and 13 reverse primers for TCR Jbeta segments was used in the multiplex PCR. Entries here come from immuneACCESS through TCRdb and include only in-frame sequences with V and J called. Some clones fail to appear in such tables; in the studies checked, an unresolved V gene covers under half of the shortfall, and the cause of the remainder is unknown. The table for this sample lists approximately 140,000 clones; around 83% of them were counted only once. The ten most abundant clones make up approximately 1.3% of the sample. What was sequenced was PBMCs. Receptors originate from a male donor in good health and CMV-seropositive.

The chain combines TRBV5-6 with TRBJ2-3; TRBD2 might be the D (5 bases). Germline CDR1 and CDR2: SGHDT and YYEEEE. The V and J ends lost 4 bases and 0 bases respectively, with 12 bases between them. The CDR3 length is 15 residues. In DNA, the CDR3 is TGTGCCAGCAGCCAAGGACTTTTTAGCACAGATACGCAGTATTTT. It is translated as CASSQGLFSTDTQYF.

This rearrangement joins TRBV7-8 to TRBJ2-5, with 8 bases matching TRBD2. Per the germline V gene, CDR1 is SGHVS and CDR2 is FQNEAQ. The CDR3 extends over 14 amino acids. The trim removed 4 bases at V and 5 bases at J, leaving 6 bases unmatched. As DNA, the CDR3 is TGTGCCAGCAGCTCGGGGGGGGATCTGGAGACCCAGTACTTC. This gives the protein CASSSGGDLETQYF.

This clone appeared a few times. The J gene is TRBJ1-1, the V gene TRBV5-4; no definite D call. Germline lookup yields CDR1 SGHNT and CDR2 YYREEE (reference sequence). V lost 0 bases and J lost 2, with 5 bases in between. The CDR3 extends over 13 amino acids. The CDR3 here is CASSLALNTEAFF. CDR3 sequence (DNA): TGTGCCAGCAGCTTGGCTCTCAACACTGAAGCTTTCTTT.

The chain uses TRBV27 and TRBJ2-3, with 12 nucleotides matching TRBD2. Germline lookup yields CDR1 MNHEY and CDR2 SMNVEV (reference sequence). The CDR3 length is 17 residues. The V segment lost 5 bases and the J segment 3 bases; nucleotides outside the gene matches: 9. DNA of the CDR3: TGTGCCAGCAGTCCAATCAGACTAGCGGGGGCGACAGATACGCAGTATTTT. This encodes CASSPIRLAGATDTQYF.

The CDR3 reads CASMRERYSNQPQHF. The CDR3 DNA follows: TGTGCCAGCATGCGGGAGAGGTATAGCAATCAGCCCCAGCATTTT. V and J are TRBV6-1 and TRBJ1-5, with D uncertain. V lost 7 bases and J 0 bases, leaving 13 bases between the germline ends. The CDR3 is made up of 15 amino acids. The V gene's germline CDR1 is MNHNS and CDR2 SASEGT.

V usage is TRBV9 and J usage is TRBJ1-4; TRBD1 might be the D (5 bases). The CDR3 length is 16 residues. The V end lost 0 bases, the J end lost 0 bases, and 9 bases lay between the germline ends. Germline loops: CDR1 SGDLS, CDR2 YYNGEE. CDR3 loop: CASSVGPGATNEKLFF. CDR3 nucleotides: TGTGCCAGCAGCGTAGGCCCGGGGGCAACTAATGAAAAACTGTTTTTT.

CDR3 bases: TGTGCCAGTAGCATGGACAGGGGAGGGCGTCGGGCTTTCTTT. This gives the protein CASSMDRGGRRAFF. The chain recombines TRBV19 with TRBJ1-1; 9 bases are a match to TRBD1. Trimming at V came to 6 bases and at J to 11 bases, leaving 13 bases not matched to a gene. The CDR3 totals 14 residues. Germline V gives CDR1 LNHDA, CDR2 SQIVND (reference sequence).

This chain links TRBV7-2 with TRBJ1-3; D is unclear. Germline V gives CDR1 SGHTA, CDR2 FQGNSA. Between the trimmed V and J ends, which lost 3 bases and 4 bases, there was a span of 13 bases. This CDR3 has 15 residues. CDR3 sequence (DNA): TGTGCCAGCAGCTTCGCCCACACGGAGGGAAACACCATATATTTT. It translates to CASSFAHTEGNTIYF.

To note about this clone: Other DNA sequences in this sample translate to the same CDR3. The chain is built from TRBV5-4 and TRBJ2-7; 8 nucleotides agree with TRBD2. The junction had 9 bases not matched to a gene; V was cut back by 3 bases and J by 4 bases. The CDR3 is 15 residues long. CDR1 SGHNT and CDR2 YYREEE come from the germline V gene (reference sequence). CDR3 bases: TGTGCCAGCAGCTCTTCGGGAGGGCCAACTTACGAGCAGTACTTC. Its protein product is CASSSSGGPTYEQYF.

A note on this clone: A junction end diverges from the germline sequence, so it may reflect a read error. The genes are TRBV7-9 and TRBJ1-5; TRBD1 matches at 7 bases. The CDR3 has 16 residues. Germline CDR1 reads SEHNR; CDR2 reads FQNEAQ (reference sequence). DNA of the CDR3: TGTTCCAGCAGCCCCGACAGGGTTAGCGCAAATCAGCCCCAGCATTTT. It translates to CSSSPDRVSANQPQHF.

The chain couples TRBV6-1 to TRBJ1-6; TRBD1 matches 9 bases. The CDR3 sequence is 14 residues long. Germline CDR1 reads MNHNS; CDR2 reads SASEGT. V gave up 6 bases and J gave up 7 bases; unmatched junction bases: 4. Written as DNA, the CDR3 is TGTGCCAGCAGCCCCGACAGGGGGAATTCACCCCTCCACTTT. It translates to CASSPDRGNSPLHF.

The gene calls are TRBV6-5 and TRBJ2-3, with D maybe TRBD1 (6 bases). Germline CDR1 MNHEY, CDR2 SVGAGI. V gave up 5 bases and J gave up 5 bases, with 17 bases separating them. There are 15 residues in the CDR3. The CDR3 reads CASSLGQTQRDTQYF. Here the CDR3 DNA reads TGTGCCAGCAGTCTTGGACAGACCCAGAGAGATACGCAGTATTTT.

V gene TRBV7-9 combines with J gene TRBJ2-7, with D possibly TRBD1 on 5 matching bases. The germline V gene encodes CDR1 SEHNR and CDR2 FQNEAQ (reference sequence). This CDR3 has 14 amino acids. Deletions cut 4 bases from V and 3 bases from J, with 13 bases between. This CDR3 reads CASSSLYRIYEQYF. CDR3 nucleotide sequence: TGTGCCAGCAGCTCCCTCTACAGGATCTACGAGCAGTACTTC.

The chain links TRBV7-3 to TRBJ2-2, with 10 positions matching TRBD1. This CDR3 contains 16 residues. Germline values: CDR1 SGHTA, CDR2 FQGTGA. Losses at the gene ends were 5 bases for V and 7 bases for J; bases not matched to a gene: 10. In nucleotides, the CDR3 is TGTGCCAGCAGCCCGATAGACAGGGGGCTTCACGGGGAGCTGTTTTTT. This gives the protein CASSPIDRGLHGELFF. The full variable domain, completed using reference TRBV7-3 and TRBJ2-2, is GAGVSQTPSNKVTEKGKYVELRCDPISGHTALYWYRQSLGQGPEFLIYFQGTGAADDSGLPNDRFFAVRPEGSVSTLKIQRTERGDSAVYLCASSPIDRGLHGELFFGEGSRLTVL.

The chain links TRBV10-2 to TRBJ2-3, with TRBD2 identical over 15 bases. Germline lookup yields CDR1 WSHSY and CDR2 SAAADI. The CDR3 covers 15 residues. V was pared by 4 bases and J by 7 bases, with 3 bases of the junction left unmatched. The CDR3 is CASSGTSGGVNTQYF. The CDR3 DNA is TGCGCCAGCAGTGGGACTAGCGGGGGGGTGAATACGCAGTATTTT.

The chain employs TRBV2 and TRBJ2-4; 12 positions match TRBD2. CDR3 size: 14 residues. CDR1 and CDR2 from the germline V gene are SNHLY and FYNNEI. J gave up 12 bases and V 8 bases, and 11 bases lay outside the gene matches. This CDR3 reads CASLPTSGRFSQYF. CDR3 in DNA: TGTGCCAGCCTCCCGACTAGCGGGAGATTTAGTCAGTACTTC.

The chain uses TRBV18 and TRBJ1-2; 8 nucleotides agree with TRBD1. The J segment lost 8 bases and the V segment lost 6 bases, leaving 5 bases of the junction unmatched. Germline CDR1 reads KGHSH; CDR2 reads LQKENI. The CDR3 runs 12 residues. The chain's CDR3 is CASSQTGDGYTF. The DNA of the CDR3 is TGTGCCAGCTCCCAGACAGGGGACGGCTACACCTTC.

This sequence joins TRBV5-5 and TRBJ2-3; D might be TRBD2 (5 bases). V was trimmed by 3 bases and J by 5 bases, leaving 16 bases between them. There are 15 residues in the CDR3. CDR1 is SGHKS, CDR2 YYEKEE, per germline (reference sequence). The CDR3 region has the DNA TGTGCCAGCAGCTCATGGACTGGAGGTGGAGATACGCAGTATTTT. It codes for CASSSWTGGGDTQYF.

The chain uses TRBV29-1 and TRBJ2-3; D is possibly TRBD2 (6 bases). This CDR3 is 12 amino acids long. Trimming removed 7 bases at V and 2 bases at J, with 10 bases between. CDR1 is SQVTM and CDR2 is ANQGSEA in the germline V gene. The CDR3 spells CSATRTTDTQYF. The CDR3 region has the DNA TGCAGCGCGACTAGGACCACAGATACGCAGTATTTT.

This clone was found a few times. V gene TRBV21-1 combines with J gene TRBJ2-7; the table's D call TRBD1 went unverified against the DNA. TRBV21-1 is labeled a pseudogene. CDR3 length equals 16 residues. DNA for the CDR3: TGTGCCAGCAGCAAAGTTGGGACAGGGTTAAACTACGAGCAGTACTTC. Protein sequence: CASSKVGTGLNYEQYF.

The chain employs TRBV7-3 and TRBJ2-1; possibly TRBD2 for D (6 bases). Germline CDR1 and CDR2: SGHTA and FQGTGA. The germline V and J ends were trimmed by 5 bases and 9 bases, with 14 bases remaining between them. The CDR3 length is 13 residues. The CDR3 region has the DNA TGTGCCAGCAGCCCGGGAGTTCGGGGTGAGCAGTTCTTC. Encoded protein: CASSPGVRGEQFF.

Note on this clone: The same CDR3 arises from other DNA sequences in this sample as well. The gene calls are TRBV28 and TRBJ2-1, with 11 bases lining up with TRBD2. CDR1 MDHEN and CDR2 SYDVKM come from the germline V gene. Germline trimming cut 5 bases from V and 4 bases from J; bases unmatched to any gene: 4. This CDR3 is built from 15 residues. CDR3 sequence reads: CASSPGTSGYNEQFF. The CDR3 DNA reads TGTGCCAGCAGTCCCGGGACTAGCGGTTACAATGAGCAGTTCTTC.

This CDR3 is CASSLVGQGTDTQYF. CDR3 bases: TGTGCCAGCAGCTTGGTTGGACAGGGAACAGATACGCAGTATTTT. The V gene is TRBV5-6, the J gene TRBJ2-3; 8 bases are a match to TRBD1. This CDR3 region has 15 residues. CDR1 SGHDT and CDR2 YYEEEE come from the germline V gene. Germline trimming cut 0 bases from V and 3 bases from J; bases unmatched to any gene: 3.

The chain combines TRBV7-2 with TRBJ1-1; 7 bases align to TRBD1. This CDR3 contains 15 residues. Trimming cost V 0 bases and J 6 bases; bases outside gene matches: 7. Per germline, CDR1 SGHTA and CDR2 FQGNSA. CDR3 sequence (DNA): TGTGCCAGCAGCTTAGCGGAGACAGGGAAAGCTGAAGCTTTCTTT. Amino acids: CASSLAETGKAEAFF.

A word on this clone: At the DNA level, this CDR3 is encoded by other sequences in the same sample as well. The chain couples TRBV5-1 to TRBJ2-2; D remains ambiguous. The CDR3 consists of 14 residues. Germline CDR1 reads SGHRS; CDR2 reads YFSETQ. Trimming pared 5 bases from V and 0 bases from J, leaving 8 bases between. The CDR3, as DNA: TGCGCCAGCAGTCTTGGGCCGAACACCGGGGAGCTGTTTTTT. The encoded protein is CASSLGPNTGELFF.

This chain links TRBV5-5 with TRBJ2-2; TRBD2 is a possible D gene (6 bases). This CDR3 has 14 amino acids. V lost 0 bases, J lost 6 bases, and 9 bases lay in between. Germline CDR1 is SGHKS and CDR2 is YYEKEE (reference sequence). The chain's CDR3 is CASSLGRGPGELFF. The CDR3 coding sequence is TGTGCCAGCAGCTTGGGGCGGGGTCCCGGGGAGCTGTTTTTT.

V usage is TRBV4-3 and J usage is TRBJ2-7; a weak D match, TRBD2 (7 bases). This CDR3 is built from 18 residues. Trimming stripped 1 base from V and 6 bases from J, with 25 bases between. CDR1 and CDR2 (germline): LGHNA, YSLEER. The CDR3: CASSQGLGAVAGAGEQYF. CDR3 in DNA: TGCGCCAGCAGCCAAGGATTGGGGGCGGTGGCGGGAGCGGGCGAGCAGTACTTC.

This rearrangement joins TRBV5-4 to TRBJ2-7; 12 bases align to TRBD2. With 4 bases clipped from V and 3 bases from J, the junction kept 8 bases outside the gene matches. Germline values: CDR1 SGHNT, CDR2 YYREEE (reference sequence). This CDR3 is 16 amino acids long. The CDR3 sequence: CASSIHPSGGGYEQYF. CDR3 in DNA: TGTGCCAGCAGCATACACCCTAGCGGGGGGGGCTACGAGCAGTACTTC.

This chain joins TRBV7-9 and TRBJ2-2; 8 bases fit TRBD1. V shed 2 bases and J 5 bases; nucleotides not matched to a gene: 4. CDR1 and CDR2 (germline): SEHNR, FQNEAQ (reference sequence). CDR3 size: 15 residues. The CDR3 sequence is CASSLRQGTTGELFF. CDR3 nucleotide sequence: TGTGCCAGCAGCTTAAGACAGGGGACGACCGGGGAGCTGTTTTTT. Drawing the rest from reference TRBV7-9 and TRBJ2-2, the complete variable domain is DTGVSQNPRHKITKRGQNVTFRCDPISEHNRLYWYRQTLGQGPEFLTYFQNEAQLEKSRLLSDRFSAERPKGSFSTLEIQRTEQGDSAMYLCASSLRQGTTGELFFGEGSRLTVL.